These 23 T cell receptor beta chains were all obtained from the same sample, sequenced in a study of control samples from healthy donors and cancer patients. Here immunoSEQ multiplex PCR was the method, and the copy in TCRdb shows in-frame clones only, minus some. The sample includes some 56,000 clones, roughly 94% of them seen just once. Material for sequencing was blood. The receptors come from a man in his thirties or forties in good health.

V usage is TRBV6-5 and J usage is TRBJ1-5; TRBD1 might be the D (6 bases). CDR1 is MNHEY, CDR2 SVGAGI, per germline. This CDR3 is built from 13 residues. Trimming left V 7 bases short and J 2 bases short, with 9 bases between. CDR3 region: CASTGVGNQPQHF. The CDR3 region has the DNA TGTGCCAGCACAGGGGTGGGCAATCAGCCCCAGCATTTT.

The chain uses TRBV23-1 and TRBJ2-3, with 8 nucleotides matching TRBD2. TRBV23-1 is given ORF status, its function remaining uncertain. The CDR3 is 16 residues long. With V trimmed by 7 bases and J by 0 bases, 9 bases remained unmatched. The CDR3 coding sequence is TGCGCCAGCATACGTAGAGCGGGAGTAAGCACAGATACGCAGTATTTT. Translation: CASIRRAGVSTDTQYF.

The chain is built from TRBV29-1 and TRBJ1-3; D unresolved. V was pared by 3 bases and J by 2 bases, with 8 bases between. CDR1 and CDR2 from the germline V gene are SQVTM and ANQGSEA. This CDR3 region has 13 residues. The CDR3 bases are TGCAGCGTTGAGACAAAGACTGGAAACACCATATATTTT. Translated: CSVETKTGNTIYF.

The chain joins TRBV28 to TRBJ2-3, with no clear D. V gave up 1 base and J gave up 4 bases, with 15 bases separating them. Looked up from germline, CDR1 is MDHEN and CDR2 is SYDVKM. CDR3 length: 16 amino acids. The CDR3 DNA reads TGTGCCAGCAGTTTATTGGGTCCGAGCCTCGCAGATACGCAGTATTTT. This encodes CASSLLGPSLADTQYF.

The rearrangement uses TRBV28 and TRBJ1-5, with D unclear. Per the germline V gene, CDR1 is MDHEN and CDR2 is SYDVKM. There are 14 residues in the CDR3. The germline V and J ends were trimmed by 3 bases and 5 bases, with 11 bases remaining between them. CDR3 loop: CASSLKRSYQPQHF. The CDR3 coding sequence is TGTGCCAGCAGTTTGAAGCGGAGCTATCAGCCCCAGCATTTT. Full variable domain (missing parts from reference TRBV28 and TRBJ1-5): DVKVTQSSRYLVKRTGEKVFLECVQDMDHENMFWYRQDPGLGLRLIYFSYDVKMKEKGDIPEGYSVSREKKERFSLILESASTNQTSMYLCASSLKRSYQPQHFGDGTRLSIL.

CDR3 nucleotides: TGTGCCTGGAGTGTACGGAATCTAGGACAGGATGGCTACACCTTC. Translated: CAWSVRNLGQDGYTF. The rearrangement joins TRBV30 to TRBJ1-2; 7 bases fit TRBD1. Germline V CDR1 and CDR2: GTSNPN, SVGIG (reference sequence). The V segment lost 0 bases and the J segment 6 bases; nucleotides outside the gene matches: 10. The CDR3 spans 15 residues. Together with reference TRBV30 and TRBJ1-2, the CDR3 gives the full variable domain: SQTIHQWPATLVQPVGSPLSLECTVEGTSNPNLYWYRQAAGRGLQLLFYSVGIGQISSEVPQNLSASRPQDRQFILSSKKLLLSDSGFYLCAWSVRNLGQDGYTFGSGTRLTVV.

This chain uses TRBV7-3 with TRBJ1-1; D is uncertain. The CDR3 is made up of 15 amino acids. V shed 5 bases and J shed 0 bases, with 13 bases lying between them. Germline V CDR1 and CDR2: SGHTA, FQGTGA. The CDR3 protein is CASSPSGGMNTEAFF. The CDR3 DNA is TGTGCCAGCAGCCCCTCGGGAGGGATGAACACTGAAGCTTTCTTT.

This clone came up a few times. The chain employs TRBV28 and TRBJ2-7, with D tentatively TRBD1 or TRBD2 (5 bases each). This CDR3 spans 14 amino acids. V dropped 6 bases and J dropped 0 bases, with 12 bases sitting between them. CDR1 and CDR2 (germline): MDHEN, SYDVKM. The CDR3 loop reads CASSQGAHSYEQYF. As DNA, the CDR3 is TGTGCCAGCAGCCAGGGAGCGCACTCCTACGAGCAGTACTTC.

The chain combines TRBV11-1 with TRBJ2-2; a possible D gene is TRBD2 (6 bases). CDR3 size: 14 residues. The germline CDR1 and CDR2 sequences are SGHAT and FQDESV (reference sequence). V dropped 1 base and J dropped 4 bases, with 7 bases sitting between them. The CDR3 DNA reads TGTGCCAGCAGCTTAGGACTAGTCACCGGGGAGCTGTTTTTT. Translating gives CASSLGLVTGELFF.

J is TRBJ2-1 and V is TRBV19; 9 nucleotides line up with TRBD2. The CDR3 consists of 15 residues. Germline loops: CDR1 LNHDA, CDR2 SQIVND (reference sequence). V lost 8 bases and J lost 1; bases outside the gene matches: 6. The CDR3: CASGSGRWSYNEQFF. CDR3 in DNA: TGTGCCAGTGGTAGCGGGAGATGGTCCTACAATGAGCAGTTCTTC.

The rearrangement links TRBV6-1 to TRBJ1-1; D gene ambiguous. Germline V gives CDR1 MNHNS, CDR2 SASEGT. V shed 2 bases and J shed 4 bases, with 8 bases lying between them. CDR3 length: 13 residues. This CDR3 is CASSERGSTEAFF. CDR3 DNA sequence: TGTGCCAGCAGTGAACGAGGGTCCACTGAAGCTTTCTTT.

This chain connects TRBV2 to TRBJ1-1; D unresolved. The V gene lost 7 bases and the J gene lost 4 bases, with 16 bases spanning the gap. Germline CDR1 is SNHLY and CDR2 is FYNNEI. This CDR3 comprises 14 residues. In DNA, the CDR3 is TGTGCCAGCACAAGTATAGGGCGCGCCACTGAAGCTTTCTTT. Translating it yields CASTSIGRATEAFF.

The gene calls are TRBV7-9 and TRBJ1-1; D is unresolved. Trimming pared 3 bases from V and 10 bases from J, leaving 12 bases between. The CDR3 is 12 amino acids. Looked up from germline, CDR1 is SEHNR and CDR2 is FQNEAQ (reference sequence). The CDR3 DNA is TGTGCCAGCAGCTTGGGCGGCTTGGGAGCTTTCTTT. Protein product: CASSLGGLGAFF.

This chain uses TRBV30 with TRBJ2-7, with 7 nucleotides matching TRBD2. Germline CDR1 reads GTSNPN; CDR2 reads SVGIG (reference sequence). There are 11 residues in the CDR3. V shed 6 bases and J 3 bases; nucleotides not matched to a gene: 2. CDR3 DNA: TGTGCCTGCGGGAGGATCTACGAGCAGTACTTC. This gives the protein CACGRIYEQYF. Complete variable domain (other parts from reference TRBV30 and TRBJ2-7): SQTIHQWPATLVQPVGSPLSLECTVEGTSNPNLYWYRQAAGRGLQLLFYSVGIGQISSEVPQNLSASRPQDRQFILSSKKLLLSDSGFYLCACGRIYEQYFGPGTRLTVT.

This clone was seen once. The chain links TRBV28 to TRBJ1-5; no reliable D call. V was shortened by 1 base and J by 0 bases, with 7 bases between the two germline ends. CDR1 and CDR2 from the germline V gene are MDHEN and SYDVKM. This CDR3 comprises 15 residues. The CDR3 is CASSLYRGSNQPQHF. Written as DNA, the CDR3 is TGTGCCAGCAGTTTATATCGGGGTAGCAATCAGCCCCAGCATTTT.

This chain connects TRBV28 to TRBJ2-1, with TRBD2 matching 10 bases. V shed 4 bases and J 5 bases; nucleotides not matched to a gene: 8. The CDR3 runs 16 residues. CDR1 and CDR2 from the germline V gene are MDHEN and SYDVKM. The CDR3 sequence: CASSSWTSGAHNEQFF. DNA of the CDR3: TGTGCCAGCAGTTCCTGGACTAGCGGAGCCCACAATGAGCAGTTCTTC.

A single count supports this clone. This sequence joins TRBV21-1 and TRBJ2-7; the tabulated D call, TRBD2, remains unverified against the DNA. TRBV21-1 is a recognized pseudogene. This CDR3 is 14 amino acids long. CDR3 sequence (DNA): TGTGCCAGCAGCAAACCCCATTGGACTAGGGAGCAGTACTTC. As protein: CASSKPHWTREQYF.

The chain recombines TRBV5-5 with TRBJ1-2, with D tentatively TRBD1 (5 bases). This CDR3 is built from 16 residues. The V and J ends lost 1 base and 5 bases respectively, with 18 bases between them. Germline V gives CDR1 SGHKS, CDR2 YYEKEE (reference sequence). The CDR3 DNA sequence: TGTGCCAGCAGCTTGTTGGGAGGGGCGCCTAGTTATGGCTACACCTTC. It yields the protein CASSLLGGAPSYGYTF. The complete variable domain, with remaining parts taken from reference TRBV5-5 and TRBJ1-2, reads DAGVTQSPTHLIKTRGQQVTLRCSPISGHKSVSWYQQVLGQGPQFIFQYYEKEERGRGNFPDRFSARQFPNYSSELNVNALLLGDSALYLCASSLLGGAPSYGYTFGSGTRLTVV.

The chain links TRBV27 to TRBJ1-1; tentative D call: TRBD1 (5 bases). The CDR3 loop spans 15 amino acids. Germline assignment: CDR1 MNHEY and CDR2 SMNVEV (reference sequence). With 1 base removed from V and 1 base from J, the gap between germline ends came to 10 bases. The CDR3 sequence is CASSLYPGSNTEAFF. CDR3 DNA sequence: TGTGCCAGCAGTTTATATCCAGGGTCGAACACTGAAGCTTTCTTT.

The chain is built from TRBV1 and TRBJ2-1; the table's D call of TRBD2 was not tested on the DNA. TRBV1 is described as a pseudogene. The CDR3 covers 17 residues. The CDR3 sequence: CTSSPREGGRPYNEQFF. The CDR3 bases are TGCACCAGCAGCCCTCGCGAAGGCGGGAGGCCCTACAATGAGCAGTTCTTC.

The chain carries TRBV6-5 and TRBJ1-5, with 10 bases lining up with TRBD1. Germline V gives CDR1 MNHEY, CDR2 SVGAGI. This CDR3 contains 14 residues. With 7 bases clipped from V and 6 bases from J, the junction kept 6 bases outside the gene matches. CDR3 protein: CASTRTGGGQPQHF. In DNA, the CDR3 is TGTGCCAGCACTCGGACAGGGGGAGGTCAGCCCCAGCATTTT.

The chain links TRBV20-1 to TRBJ2-7; D not resolved. V lost 7 bases and J 2 bases, leaving 9 bases between the germline ends. Germline V gene sequence: CDR1 DFQATT, CDR2 SNEGSKA (reference sequence). CDR3 size: 11 residues. CDR3 in DNA: TGCAGTGGTGAACACGCCTACGAGCAGTACTTC. Protein: CSGEHAYEQYF.

This sequence joins TRBV28 and TRBJ2-5, with D perhaps matching TRBD2 (6 bases). V lost 3 bases, J lost 5 bases, and 16 bases lay in between. The CDR3 has 15 residues. Germline values: CDR1 MDHEN, CDR2 SYDVKM. This CDR3 is CASSLRGGPGETQYF. The DNA for the CDR3 is TGTGCCAGCAGTTTGAGGGGAGGACCCGGGGAGACCCAGTACTTC.